This T cell receptor beta chain came from a study of T-cell reconstitution after alpha-beta-depleted transplantation in children. The V and J ends lost 0 bases and 2 bases respectively, with 11 bases between them. CDR1 is SGHTA, CDR2 FQGNSA, per germline. This CDR3 is built from 15 residues. This clonotype was seen ten or more times. A TCRbeta library incorporating unique molecular identifiers was prepared. Each CDR3 protein gets one entry after TCRdb re-called the PCR reads with MiXCR. Of 550,000 to 600,000 distinct CDR3 sequences in the sample, about 21% were seen once. The specimen comprised PBMCs, mostly from graft donor cells, sampled 360 days after TCRalphabeta/CD19-depleted stem cell transplant. The clonotype originates from a boy less than two years old who had a stem cell transplant for acute myeloid leukemia, so the T cells may come from the graft donor. The chain carries TRBV7-2 and TRBJ2-7; TRBD1 is a possible D gene (6 bases). In nucleotides, the CDR3 is TGTGCCAGCAGCTTAGCGACGACAGGAACCTACGAGCAGTACTTC. Amino acids: CASSLATTGTYEQYF.